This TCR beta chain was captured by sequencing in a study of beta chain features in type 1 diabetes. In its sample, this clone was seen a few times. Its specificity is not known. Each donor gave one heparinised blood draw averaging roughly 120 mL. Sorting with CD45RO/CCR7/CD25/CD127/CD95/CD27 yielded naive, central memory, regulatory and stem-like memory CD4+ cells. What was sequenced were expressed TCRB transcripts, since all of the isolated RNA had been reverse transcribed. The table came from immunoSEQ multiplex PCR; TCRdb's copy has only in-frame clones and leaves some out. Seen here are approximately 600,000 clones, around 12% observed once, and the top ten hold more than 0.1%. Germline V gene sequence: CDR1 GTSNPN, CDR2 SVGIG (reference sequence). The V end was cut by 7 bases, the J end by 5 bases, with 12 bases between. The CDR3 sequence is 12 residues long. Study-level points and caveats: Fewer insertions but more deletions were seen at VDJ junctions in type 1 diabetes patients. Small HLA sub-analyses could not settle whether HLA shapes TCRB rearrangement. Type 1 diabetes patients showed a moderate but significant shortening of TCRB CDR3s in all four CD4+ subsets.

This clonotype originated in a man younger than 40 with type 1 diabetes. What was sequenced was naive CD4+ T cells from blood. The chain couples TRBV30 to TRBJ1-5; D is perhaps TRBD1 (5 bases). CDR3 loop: CAFSSGDQPQHF. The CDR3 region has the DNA TGTGCCTTTAGCTCGGGGGATCAGCCCCAGCATTTT.